This passage covers 29 T cell receptor beta chains from one sample sequenced in a study of T cell responses to AZD1222 COVID-19 vaccine. Profiling relied on immunoSEQ multiplex PCR, and the TCRdb table lists in-frame clones only, not all of them. The table has under 200,000 clones, 90% seen once. The sample was peripheral blood, taken on day 0 of AZD1222 vaccination. The receptor source for this set is an adult in good health.

This chain joins TRBV6-1 and TRBJ2-7; a weak D match, TRBD1 (6 bases). The CDR3 is made up of 15 amino acids. V shed 2 bases and J shed 0 bases, with 11 bases lying between them. From germline, CDR1 is MNHNS and CDR2 SASEGT. Written as DNA, the CDR3 is TGTGCCAGCAGTGAAACCGGACAGAGCTCCTACGAGCAGTACTTC. Its protein product is CASSETGQSSYEQYF.

This sequence joins TRBV6-5 and TRBJ1-3, with D tentatively TRBD1 (5 bases). The V end was cut by 6 bases, the J end by 0 bases, with 12 bases between. The CDR3 is made up of 15 amino acids. CDR1 MNHEY and CDR2 SVGAGI come from the germline V gene. For the CDR3, the DNA is TGTGCCAGCAGCCGAGACAGCTTCTCTGGAAACACCATATATTTT. It codes for CASSRDSFSGNTIYF.

V is TRBV4-1 and J is TRBJ1-6; 8 bases align to TRBD1. Germline-derived CDR1 and CDR2 are MGHRA and YSYEKL. The V segment lost 3 bases and the J segment 8 bases; nucleotides outside the gene matches: 6. The CDR3 loop spans 15 amino acids. The CDR3 nucleotides are TGCGCCAGCAGCCAGTTGACAGGGGCGGATTCACCCCTCCACTTT. Amino acids: CASSQLTGADSPLHF.

The genes are TRBV28 and TRBJ2-1; a weak D match, TRBD2 (7 bases). This CDR3 region has 15 residues. Germline values: CDR1 MDHEN, CDR2 SYDVKM. Trimming stripped 6 bases from V and 9 bases from J, with 21 bases between. CDR3 region: CASSLPDGGAGEQFF. CDR3 sequence (DNA): TGTGCCAGCAGCCTACCAGATGGGGGGGCGGGTGAGCAGTTCTTC.

The chain has TRBV3-1 (or the pseudogene TRBV3-2) and TRBJ2-3; D may correspond to TRBD1 or TRBD2 (6 bases each). CDR1 and CDR2 from the germline V gene are LGHDT and YNNKEL (reference sequence). This CDR3 is built from 16 residues. V was clipped by 4 bases and J by 3 bases, with 17 bases between them. This chain's CDR3 is CASSPTLGGITDTQYF. The CDR3 coding sequence is TGTGCCAGCAGCCCCACTTTAGGGGGGATAACAGATACGCAGTATTTT.

A single count supports this clone. CDR3 sequence: CASSLLTPGGDNGYGYTF. CDR3 nucleotide sequence: TGTGCCAGCAGCTTGTTGACCCCCGGGGGCGACAATGGGTATGGCTACACCTTC. This rearrangement joins TRBV5-6 to TRBJ1-2, with TRBD1 as a possible D gene (6 bases). V dropped 1 base and J dropped 5 bases, with 24 bases sitting between them. The CDR3 extends over 18 amino acids. Germline values: CDR1 SGHDT, CDR2 YYEEEE.

V gene TRBV3-1 (or the pseudogene TRBV3-2) combines with J gene TRBJ2-2; possibly TRBD2 for D (6 bases). The CDR3 extends over 15 amino acids. The germline V gene has CDR1 LGHDT and CDR2 YNNKEL (reference sequence). V gave up 4 bases and J gave up 7 bases, with 16 bases separating them. The CDR3 reads CASSLRRGSGGELFF. Written as DNA, the CDR3 is TGTGCCAGCAGCCTACGCCGGGGTAGCGGCGGGGAGCTGTTTTTT.

The gene calls are TRBV19 and TRBJ2-7, with D possibly being TRBD2 (5 bases). The ends were cut back, 3 bases at V and 0 bases at J, with 12 bases in the middle. CDR1 LNHDA and CDR2 SQIVND come from the germline V gene (reference sequence). The CDR3 is 15 amino acids. The DNA for the CDR3 is TGTGCCAGTAGTATCGTTCCGGGAAACTCCTACGAGCAGTACTTC. Translating gives CASSIVPGNSYEQYF.

This rearrangement joins TRBV5-6 to TRBJ2-5, with D tentatively TRBD1 (5 bases). This CDR3 has 15 residues. With 1 base removed from V and 2 bases from J, the gap between germline ends came to 12 bases. Germline V gene sequence: CDR1 SGHDT, CDR2 YYEEEE. The CDR3 spells CASSLFRRQQETQYF. Here the CDR3 DNA reads TGTGCCAGCAGCTTGTTCCGCCGACAGCAAGAGACCCAGTACTTC.

The chain uses TRBV5-1 and TRBJ1-1; 7 nucleotides align to TRBD1. Germline V lookup: CDR1 SGHRS, CDR2 YFSETQ. V lost 0 bases and J lost 5; bases outside the gene matches: 4. This CDR3 has 14 residues. The CDR3 DNA follows: TGCGCCAGCAGCTTGGAGGGGGCTAGGACTGAAGCTTTCTTT. It codes for CASSLEGARTEAFF. The full variable domain, rest sourced from reference TRBV5-1 and TRBJ1-1, is KAGVTQTPRYLIKTRGQQVTLSCSPISGHRSVSWYQQTPGQGLQFLFEYFSETQRNKGNFPGRFSGRQFSNSRSEMNVSTLELGDSALYLCASSLEGARTEAFFGQGTRLTVV.

This rearrangement joins TRBV5-6 to TRBJ2-7; tentative D call: TRBD1 (6 bases). The CDR3 runs to 15 residues. The V gene lost 3 bases and the J gene lost 5 bases, with 18 bases spanning the gap. The V gene's germline CDR1 is SGHDT and CDR2 YYEEEE. The CDR3 loop reads CASSSAGEGGDEQYF. The CDR3 region has the DNA TGTGCCAGCAGCTCTGCAGGGGAAGGAGGAGACGAGCAGTACTTC.

This sequence joins TRBV24-1 and TRBJ1-1; D gene uncertain. The CDR3 has 16 residues. Germline loops: CDR1 KGHDR, CDR2 SFDVKD. The V end was cut by 0 bases, the J end by 0 bases, with 10 bases between. CDR3 sequence reads: CATSDLPRFMNTEAFF. The CDR3 DNA is TGTGCCACCAGTGATTTGCCCCGATTCATGAACACTGAAGCTTTCTTT.

CDR3 residues: CASSWAGTANTEAFF. The CDR3 DNA follows: TGTGCCAGCAGTTGGGCCGGGACCGCCAACACTGAAGCTTTCTTT. The chain links TRBV6-5 to TRBJ1-1; a weak D match, TRBD1 (5 bases). V was cut by 4 bases and J by 2 bases, with 14 bases left in between. Germline V gene lookup returns CDR1 MNHEY and CDR2 SVGAGI. The CDR3 has 15 amino acids.

The chain uses TRBV28 and TRBJ1-1; D gene ambiguous. The CDR3 contains 12 residues. Germline V lookup: CDR1 MDHEN, CDR2 SYDVKM. V was shortened by 8 bases and J by 10 bases, with 17 bases between the two germline ends. The CDR3 spells CASASKGEVAFF. CDR3 sequence (DNA): TGTGCCAGCGCGTCGAAAGGAGAAGTAGCTTTCTTT.

The V and J genes are TRBV6-1 and TRBJ1-5; possible D gene TRBD1, 5 bases. The V end was cut by 3 bases, the J end by 3 bases, with 15 bases between. Germline V gives CDR1 MNHNS, CDR2 SASEGT. CDR3 length equals 16 residues. In nucleotides, the CDR3 is TGTGCCAGCAGTGACCGACCTTGGGACTTCAATCAGCCCCAGCATTTT. Translated, it gives CASSDRPWDFNQPQHF.

As concerns this clone: Other DNA sequences in the same sample also yield this CDR3. The rearrangement joins TRBV18 to TRBJ1-1; tentatively, D is TRBD1 (5 bases). This CDR3 comprises 14 residues. V was trimmed by 1 base and J by 2 bases, leaving 8 bases between them. Germline loops: CDR1 KGHSH, CDR2 LQKENI. The CDR3 sequence is CASSPRQLNTEAFF. The CDR3 DNA reads TGTGCCAGCTCACCACGACAGCTAAACACTGAAGCTTTCTTT.

This clone has only one observation. This chain connects TRBV28 to TRBJ1-5; D call uncertain. Trimming removed 2 bases at V and 7 bases at J, with 6 bases between. The CDR3 has 12 amino acids. CDR1 MDHEN and CDR2 SYDVKM come from the germline V gene. CDR3 DNA: TGTGCCAGCAGTTTACTCCCCCAGCCCCAGCATTTT. Translated, it gives CASSLLPQPQHF.

The chain carries TRBV5-1 and TRBJ2-7, with TRBD2 identical over 7 bases. The germline gives CDR1 SGHRS, CDR2 YFSETQ. The CDR3 runs to 15 residues. With 4 bases clipped from V and 7 bases from J, the junction kept 14 bases outside the gene matches. The CDR3 DNA reads as TGCGCCAGCAGCCAGGGAGGGACGGACCCATTTGAGCAGTACTTC. Protein sequence: CASSQGGTDPFEQYF.

The J gene is TRBJ1-6, the V gene TRBV5-6; the D gene is possibly TRBD1 (5 bases). V gave up 3 bases and J gave up 5 bases, with 9 bases separating them. Germline values: CDR1 SGHDT, CDR2 YYEEEE. This CDR3 is built from 14 residues. The CDR3 coding sequence is TGTGCCAGCAGCTACTTCAGGGATAATTCACCCCTCCACTTT. Translated: CASSYFRDNSPLHF.

The chain uses TRBV5-5 and TRBJ1-1; the D is unclear. Germline V lookup: CDR1 SGHKS, CDR2 YYEKEE (reference sequence). The length of the CDR3 is 14 residues. V dropped 0 bases and J dropped 3 bases, with 9 bases sitting between them. CDR3 region: CASSLAGGDTEAFF. CDR3 in DNA: TGTGCCAGCAGCTTGGCAGGCGGTGACACTGAAGCTTTCTTT.

The chain recombines TRBV28 with TRBJ1-6; no clear D gene. The V and J ends lost 3 bases and 4 bases respectively, with 7 bases between them. CDR1 is MDHEN, CDR2 SYDVKM, per germline. This CDR3 contains 14 residues. The CDR3 region is CASSLVTYNSPLHF. The CDR3 DNA is TGTGCCAGCAGTTTGGTAACTTATAATTCACCCCTCCACTTT. The full variable domain, with the rest looked up from reference TRBV28 and TRBJ1-6, is DVKVTQSSRYLVKRTGEKVFLECVQDMDHENMFWYRQDPGLGLRLIYFSYDVKMKEKGDIPEGYSVSREKKERFSLILESASTNQTSMYLCASSLVTYNSPLHFGNGTRLTVT.

The rearrangement links TRBV7-3 to TRBJ1-6; D remains unclear. CDR3 length: 14 residues. From germline, CDR1 is SGHTA and CDR2 FQGTGA. With 1 base removed from V and 11 bases from J, the gap between germline ends came to 12 bases. CDR3 coding DNA: TGTGCCAGCAGCTTAAATCACCGCTATGCACCCCTCCACTTT. Amino acids: CASSLNHRYAPLHF.

This sequence joins TRBV5-1 and TRBJ2-2; D gene unclear. V was shortened by 2 bases and J by 1 base, with 6 bases between the two germline ends. Per the germline V gene, CDR1 is SGHRS and CDR2 is YFSETQ. The CDR3 is made up of 14 amino acids. The CDR3 sequence: CASSFLENTGELFF. In DNA, the CDR3 is TGCGCCAGCAGCTTCCTAGAGAACACCGGGGAGCTGTTTTTT.

This clone was detected a few times. The chain recombines TRBV19 with TRBJ2-5, with D maybe TRBD1 (5 bases). The CDR3 loop spans 13 amino acids. V lost 5 bases and J 5 bases, leaving 12 bases between the germline ends. CDR1 is LNHDA, CDR2 SQIVND, per germline (reference sequence). Here the CDR3 DNA reads TGTGCCAGTAGTGTAACGACAGTTGAGACCCAGTACTTC. Translation gives CASSVTTVETQYF.

This chain joins TRBV7-2 and TRBJ1-2, with D unclear. The V and J ends lost 5 bases and 8 bases respectively, with 21 bases between them. The germline V gene encodes CDR1 SGHTA and CDR2 FQGNSA. The CDR3 has 15 amino acids. Here the CDR3 reads CASSPYLWGAEGYTF. The CDR3 coding sequence is TGTGCCAGCAGCCCGTACCTCTGGGGTGCCGAGGGCTACACCTTC.

This chain joins TRBV6-2 or TRBV6-3 and TRBJ1-1; D is unresolved. Germline V gene data show CDR1 as MNHEY and CDR2 as SVGEGT. The V and J ends lost 6 bases and 1 base respectively, with 9 bases between them. This CDR3 region has 13 residues. The CDR3 reads CASSVYKNTEAFF. In DNA form, the CDR3 reads TGTGCCAGCAGCGTTTACAAGAACACTGAAGCTTTCTTT.

In its sample, this clone was seen once. This chain joins TRBV12-5 and TRBJ2-2, with D possibly being TRBD1 or TRBD2 (5 bases each). The germline gives CDR1 LGHNT, CDR2 FRNRAP. CDR3 length: 17 residues. V was cut by 0 bases and J by 3 bases, with 14 bases left in between. DNA of the CDR3: TGTGCTAGTGGTTTGGTGTGGAAGGGGAGCGACACCGGGGAGCTGTTTTTT. Residues: CASGLVWKGSDTGELFF.

The rearrangement uses TRBV6-1 and TRBJ1-4; TRBD1 matches at 9 bases. Germline V lookup: CDR1 MNHNS, CDR2 SASEGT. The junction had 7 bases not matched to a gene; V was cut back by 4 bases and J by 4 bases. This CDR3 spans 16 amino acids. CDR3 region: CASSGTGATRNEKLFF. The CDR3 coding sequence is TGTGCCAGCAGTGGGACAGGGGCCACTCGTAATGAAAAACTGTTTTTT.

Points on this clone: Different DNA sequences within this sample yield the same CDR3. The chain uses TRBV7-9 and TRBJ2-1; D is unresolved. Germline assignment: CDR1 SEHNR and CDR2 FQNEAQ (reference sequence). CDR3 length equals 13 residues. Trimming removed 1 base from V and 4 bases from J, with 5 bases in between. For the CDR3, the DNA is TGTGCCAGCAGCTTAGGGTCTTACAATGAGCAGTTCTTC. It translates to CASSLGSYNEQFF.